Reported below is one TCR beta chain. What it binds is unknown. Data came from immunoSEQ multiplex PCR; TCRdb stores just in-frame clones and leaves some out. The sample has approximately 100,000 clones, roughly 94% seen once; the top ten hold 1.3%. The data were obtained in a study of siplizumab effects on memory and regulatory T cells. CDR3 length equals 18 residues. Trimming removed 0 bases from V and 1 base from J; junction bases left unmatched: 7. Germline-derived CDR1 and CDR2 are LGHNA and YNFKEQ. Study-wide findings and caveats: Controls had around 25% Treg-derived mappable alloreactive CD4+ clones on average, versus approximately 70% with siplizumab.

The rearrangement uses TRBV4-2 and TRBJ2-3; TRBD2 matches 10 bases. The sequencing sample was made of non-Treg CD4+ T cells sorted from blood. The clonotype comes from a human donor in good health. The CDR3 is CASSQELAGELGTDTQYF. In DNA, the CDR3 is TGTGCCAGCAGCCAAGAGCTAGCGGGAGAGTTAGGCACAGATACGCAGTATTTT.